The sequence of this T cell receptor beta chain was determined in a study of cytomegalovirus exposure and HLA in healthy donors. Study-level points and caveats: TRBV6-2, TRBV6-3 and some other V segments were excluded as indistinguishable. Across HLA loci, a later analysis found differing TCR association rates, with DRB1 most and HLA-C fewest.

V shed 9 bases and J shed 3 bases, with 9 bases lying between them. CDR3 length: 11 residues. Per germline, CDR1 ENHRY and CDR2 SYGVKD. To note about this clone: The antigen remains unidentified.

Vbeta (60) and Jbeta (13) primers were used in the PCR. Only in-frame clones appear in the TCRdb table, and some are missing; sequencing was by immunoSEQ multiplex PCR. This table has approximately 84,000 clones, roughly 78% appearing once. This clonotype was obtained from a male donor in good health and CMV-seropositive. Sequencing was done on a sample of PBMCs. V and J are TRBV10-3 and TRBJ2-7; D uncertain. The CDR3 nucleotides read TGTGCCATTCGACTGGGCTACGAGCAGTACTTC. This codes for CAIRLGYEQYF.